The 21 T cell receptor beta chains given below trace back to one sample, sequenced in a study of tumor-infiltrating lymphocytes in primary liver carcinoma. TCR beta cDNA was prepared out of about 510 ng total RNA by means of a constant-region primer. Three-round nested multiplex PCR performed with slightly modified ARM-PCR produced the TCR beta libraries. TRBV1-TRBV30 forward primers and a C-beta reverse primer were used in the first two PCR rounds, which each ran for nine to ten cycles. MiXCR, applied by TCRdb to the multiplex PCR reads, yields one record per CDR3 protein. The repertoire holds approximately 330,000 distinct CDR3 sequences, with less than 70% as singletons. Alongside blood RNA obtained from unsorted whole blood, germline DNA was also extracted. Sequencing used peripheral blood. The receptor source for this set is a man in his forties or fifties with primary liver carcinoma and hepatitis B virus infection.

The table lists this clonotype with a few counts. V gene TRBV13 combines with J gene TRBJ2-2, with 12 bases fitting TRBD2. Trimming cost V 2 bases and J 5 bases; bases outside gene matches: 6. CDR1 is PRHDT and CDR2 is FYEKMQ in the germline V gene (reference sequence). CDR3 length: 17 amino acids. The CDR3 region has the DNA TGTGCCAGCAGCTTATCACTAGCGGGAGGAGGGACCGGGGAGCTGTTTTTT. Translated, it gives CASSLSLAGGGTGELFF.

Worth noting for this clonotype: One end of the junction varies from germline; a read error may be responsible. Here the CDR3 DNA reads TGTGCCAGCAGCCACCATCTCCAAGAGACCCAATACTTC. Translation: CASSHHLQETQYF. V is TRBV11-2 and J is TRBJ2-5; D is uncertain. Germline V gene data show CDR1 as SGHAT and CDR2 as FQNNGV. The CDR3 runs to 13 residues.

Details on this clonotype: It may be a read error: a sequence one base away is much more abundant. This chain links TRBV10-3 with TRBJ2-1, with no clear D. CDR3 length: 12 residues. The germline CDR1 and CDR2 sequences are ENHRY and SYGVKD. The DNA for the CDR3 is TGTACCATCAGCTCCTCTTCCAATGAGCAGTTCTTC. Protein: CTISSSSNEQFF.

J is TRBJ1-2 and V is TRBV30; 12 nucleotides line up with TRBD1. With 3 bases clipped from V and 5 bases from J, the junction kept 16 bases outside the gene matches. Looked up from germline, CDR1 is GTSNPN and CDR2 is SVGIG (reference sequence). This CDR3 comprises 18 residues. The CDR3 sequence: CAWRILGTGGIVGYGYTF. As DNA, the CDR3 is TGTGCCTGGAGGATCCTCGGGACAGGGGGCATCGTAGGGTATGGCTACACCTTC.

Details on this clonotype: With a much larger clone just one base away, this may be a read error. J is TRBJ2-5 and V is TRBV6-1; no clear D. V gave up 4 bases and J gave up 4 bases, with 16 bases separating them. CDR1 MNHNS and CDR2 SASEGT come from the germline V gene. CDR3 length: 15 residues. CDR3 in DNA: TGTGCCAGCAGTGGATGGTCCCTTCTTGGAGAGACCCAGTACTTC. This sequence encodes CASSGWSLLGETQYF.

This clonotype was observed a handful of times. Since a much larger clone is just one base distant, this may be a read error. V is TRBV11-2 and J is TRBJ2-3; a possible D gene is TRBD1 (6 bases). This CDR3 region has 18 residues. Germline V gives CDR1 SGHAT, CDR2 FQNNGV. The CDR3, as DNA: TGTGCCAGCAGCATCTTATCGGCAACGGGACACAACACAGGTACGCAGTATTTT. As protein: CASSILSATGHNTGTQYF.

Notes on this clonotype: This clone may be a read error of a much larger clone one base away. The CDR3 loop reads CASNLVSGMLANYGYTF. Here the CDR3 DNA reads TGTGCCAGCAACTTGGTCTCCGGAATGTTAGCTAACTATGGCTACACCTTC. The chain carries TRBV5-5 and TRBJ1-2; D not certain. The CDR3 consists of 17 residues. Per germline, CDR1 SGHKS and CDR2 YYEKEE (reference sequence).

CDR3 bases: TGTGCCGGTCGGGGCGGGAGCTACTACAATGAGCAGTTCTTC. Residues: CAGRGGSYYNEQFF. V is TRBV6-1 and J is TRBJ2-1; 7 nucleotides agree with TRBD2. The germline V gene encodes CDR1 MNHNS and CDR2 SASEGT. There are 14 residues in the CDR3. J gave up 3 bases and V 11 bases, and 10 bases lay outside the gene matches.

The rearrangement links TRBV6-2 or TRBV6-3 to TRBJ2-2; TRBD1 agrees at 8 bases. Germline V gene sequence: CDR1 MNHEY, CDR2 SVGEGT. The CDR3 contains 15 residues. Trimming took 5 bases from V and 10 from J; bases not matched to a gene: 12. CDR3 protein: CASSRPRGLGVELFF. CDR3 in DNA: TGTGCCAGCAGTCGACCCAGGGGGCTCGGCGTGGAGCTGTTTTTT.

This chain uses TRBV6-5 with TRBJ1-1; maybe TRBD1 (5 bases). The V end was cut by 0 bases, the J end by 5 bases, with 22 bases between. Germline V gives CDR1 MNHEY, CDR2 SVGAGI. The length of the CDR3 is 18 residues. The CDR3 sequence is CASSYSIRQSRGKTEAFF. As DNA, the CDR3 is TGTGCCAGCAGTTACTCGATTCGACAGTCCCGGGGCAAGACTGAAGCTTTCTTT.

In the case of this clonotype: Mismatch with germline at one junction end may stem from a read error. The J gene is TRBJ2-1, the V gene TRBV28; 8 nucleotides line up with TRBD2. The CDR3 is 17 residues long. Germline CDR1 is MDHEN and CDR2 is SYDVKM. Here the CDR3 reads CASRKEPYGRDYNEQFF. Here the CDR3 DNA reads TGTGCAAGCAGAAAAGAACCGTACGGGAGGGACTACAATGAGCAGTTCTTC.

A note on this clonotype: Since a much larger clone is just one base distant, this may be a read error. V is TRBV7-9 and J is TRBJ2-1; 7 bases map to TRBD2. The CDR3 totals 14 residues. The germline gives CDR1 SEHNR, CDR2 FQNEAQ (reference sequence). DNA for the CDR3: TGTGCCAGCACCATGGGAGCGGGGTACAATGTGCAGTTCTTC. Translation gives CASTMGAGYNVQFF.

Remarks on this clonotype: The junction differs from germline at one of its ends, possibly a read error. The chain recombines TRBV6-5 with TRBJ2-1, with 8 positions matching TRBD2. Germline CDR1 is MNHEY and CDR2 is SVGAGI. CDR3 length equals 17 residues. The CDR3 DNA sequence: TGTGGCAGCAGTTACTCTAGGGCTAGCGGGCACTACAATGAGCAGTTCTTC. It encodes CGSSYSRASGHYNEQFF.

In regard to this clonotype: One junction end disagrees with the germline gene, perhaps due to a read error. The chain couples TRBV29-1 to TRBJ1-1; possible D gene TRBD1, 5 bases. Germline CDR1 reads SQVTM; CDR2 reads ANQGSEA. The CDR3 sequence is 14 residues long. CDR3 DNA sequence: TGCAGCGGATCCAGACAGCGGGCGTCGACTGATGCTTTCTTT. Translating gives CSGSRQRASTDAFF. Drawing the rest from reference TRBV29-1 and TRBJ1-1, the complete variable domain is SAVISQKPSRDICQRGTSLTIQCQVDSQVTMMFWYRQQPGQSLTLIATANQGSEATYESGFVIDKFPISRPNLTFSTLTVSNMSPEDSSIYLCSGSRQRASTDAFFGQGTRLTVV.

Concerning this clonotype: Possible read error: a much larger clone is one base away. The chain employs TRBV6-6 and TRBJ1-2; D perhaps matches TRBD1 (6 bases). The CDR3 covers 14 residues. Germline V gene sequence: CDR1 MNHNY, CDR2 SVGAGI (reference sequence). The CDR3 here is CTSSYPQGEGGYTF. The CDR3 DNA reads TGTACCAGCAGTTACCCACAGGGAGAGGGAGGCTACACCTTC.

In regard to this clonotype: This may arise from a read error, as a much more abundant clone is one base away. The J gene is TRBJ1-1, the V gene TRBV4-2; D perhaps matches TRBD1 (6 bases). Looked up from germline, CDR1 is LGHNA and CDR2 is YNFKEQ. The CDR3 is 14 residues long. CDR3 DNA: TGTGCCAGCAACCAAGCAGGGGCCCAGACTGAAGCTTTCTTT. It specifies CASNQAGAQTEAFF.

As concerns this clonotype: A much larger clonotype is one base distant, so this may be a read error. This chain uses TRBV29-1 with TRBJ1-1, with D uncertain. CDR1 is SQVTM, CDR2 ANQGSEA, per germline. The CDR3 has 13 residues. In DNA form, the CDR3 reads TGCAGCGTGGTTAGAGAGTTGAACATTGAAGCTTTCTTT. It is translated as CSVVRELNIEAFF.

Many counts were recorded for this clonotype. The gene calls are TRBV10-3 and TRBJ2-1; D gene ambiguous. This CDR3 is built from 12 residues. Germline-derived CDR1 and CDR2 are ENHRY and SYGVKD. The V gene lost 4 bases and the J gene lost 5 bases, with 6 bases spanning the gap. CDR3 residues: CAISVGDNEQFF. Here the CDR3 DNA reads TGTGCCATCAGTGTCGGAGACAATGAGCAGTTCTTC.

With regard to this clonotype: A junction end diverges from the germline sequence, so it may reflect a read error. V usage is TRBV11-2 and J usage is TRBJ2-2; 11 bases agree with TRBD1. From germline, CDR1 is SGHAT and CDR2 FQNNGV. The CDR3 totals 17 residues. The CDR3 DNA is TGTGCCAGCAGCCAAAAAGGACAGGGGGCCGACACCGGGGAGCAGTTCTTT. It specifies CASSQKGQGADTGEQFF.

This clonotype was seen repeatedly, ten times or more. J is TRBJ2-1 and V is TRBV10-3; D is unclear. This CDR3 comprises 12 residues. CDR1 is ENHRY and CDR2 is SYGVKD in the germline V gene. V lost 2 bases, J lost 7 bases, and 6 bases lay in between. The CDR3 nucleotides are TGTGCCATCAGTGAGGATAGGAATGAGCAGTTCTTC. Its translation is CAISEDRNEQFF.

The chain has TRBV30 and TRBJ1-5; no clear D. Germline loops: CDR1 GTSNPN, CDR2 SVGIG (reference sequence). This CDR3 comprises 12 residues. V gave up 5 bases and J gave up 3 bases, with 8 bases separating them. The CDR3 reads CAWADPNQPQHF. The CDR3, as DNA: TGTGCCTGGGCCGATCCCAATCAGCCCCAGCATTTT.